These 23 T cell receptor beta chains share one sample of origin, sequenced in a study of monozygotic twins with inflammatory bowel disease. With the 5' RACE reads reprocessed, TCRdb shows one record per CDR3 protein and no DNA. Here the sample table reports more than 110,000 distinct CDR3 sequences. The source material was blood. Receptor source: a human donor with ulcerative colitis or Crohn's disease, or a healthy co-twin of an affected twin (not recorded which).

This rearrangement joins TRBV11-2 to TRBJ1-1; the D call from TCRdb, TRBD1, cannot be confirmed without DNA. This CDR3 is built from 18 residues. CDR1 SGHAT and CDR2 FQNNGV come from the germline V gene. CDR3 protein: CASSLPRTGEHWNTEAFF. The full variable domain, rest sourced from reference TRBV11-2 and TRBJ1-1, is EAGVAQSPRYKIIEKRQSVAFWCNPISGHATLYWYQQILGQGPKLLIQFQNNGVVDDSQLPKDRFSAERLKGVDSTLKIQPAKLEDSAVYLCASSLPRTGEHWNTEAFFGQGTRLTVV.

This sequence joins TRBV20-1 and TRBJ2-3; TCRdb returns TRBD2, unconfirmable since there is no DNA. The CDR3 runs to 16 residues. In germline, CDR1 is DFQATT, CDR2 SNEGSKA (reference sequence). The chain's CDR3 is CSARDRTSGRADTQYF.

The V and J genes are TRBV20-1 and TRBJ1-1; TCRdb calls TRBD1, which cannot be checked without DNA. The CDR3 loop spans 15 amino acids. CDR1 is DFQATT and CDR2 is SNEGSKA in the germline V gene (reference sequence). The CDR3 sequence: CSAGGRRDSNTEAFF.

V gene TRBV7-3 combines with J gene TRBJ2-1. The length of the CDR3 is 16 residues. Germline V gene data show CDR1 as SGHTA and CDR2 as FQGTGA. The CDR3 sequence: CASSPQDGSSYNEQFF.

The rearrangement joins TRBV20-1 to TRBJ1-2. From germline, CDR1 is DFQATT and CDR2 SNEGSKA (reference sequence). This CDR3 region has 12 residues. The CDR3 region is CSASLQHYGYTF.

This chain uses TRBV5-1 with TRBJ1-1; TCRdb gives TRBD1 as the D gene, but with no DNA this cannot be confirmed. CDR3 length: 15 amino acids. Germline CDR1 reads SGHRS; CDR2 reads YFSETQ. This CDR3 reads CASSLNRVGHTEAFF.

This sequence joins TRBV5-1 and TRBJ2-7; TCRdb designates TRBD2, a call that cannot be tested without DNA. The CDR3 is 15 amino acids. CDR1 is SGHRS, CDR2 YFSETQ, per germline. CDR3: CASRSTSGGLYEQYF.

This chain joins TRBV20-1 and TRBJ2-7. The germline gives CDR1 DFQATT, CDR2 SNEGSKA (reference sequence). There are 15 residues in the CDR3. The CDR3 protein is CSAPQAAGAGYEQYF.

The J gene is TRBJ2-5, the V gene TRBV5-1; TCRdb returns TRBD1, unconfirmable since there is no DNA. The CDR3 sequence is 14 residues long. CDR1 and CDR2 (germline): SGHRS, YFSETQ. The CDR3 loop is CASSGTFGQETQYF.

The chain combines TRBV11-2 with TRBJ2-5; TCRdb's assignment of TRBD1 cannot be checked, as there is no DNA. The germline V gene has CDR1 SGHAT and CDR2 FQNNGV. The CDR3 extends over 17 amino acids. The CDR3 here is CASSLDWWDWVEETQYF.

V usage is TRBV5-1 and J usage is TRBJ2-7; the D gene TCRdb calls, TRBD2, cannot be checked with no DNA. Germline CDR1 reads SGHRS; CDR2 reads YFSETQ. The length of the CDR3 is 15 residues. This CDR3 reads CASSKRLAGTYEQYF.

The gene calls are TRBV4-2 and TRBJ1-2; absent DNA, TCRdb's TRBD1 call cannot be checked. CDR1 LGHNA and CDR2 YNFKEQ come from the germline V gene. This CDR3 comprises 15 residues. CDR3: CASSLRAQSYYGYTF.

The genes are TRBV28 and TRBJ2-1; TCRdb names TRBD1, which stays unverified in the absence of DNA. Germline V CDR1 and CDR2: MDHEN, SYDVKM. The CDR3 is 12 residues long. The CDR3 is CASSLRPGAPIF.

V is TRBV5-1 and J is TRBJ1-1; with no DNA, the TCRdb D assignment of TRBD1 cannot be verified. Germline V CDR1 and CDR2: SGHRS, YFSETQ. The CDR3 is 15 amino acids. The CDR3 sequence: CASSLGGTGKTEAFF.

The CDR3 is CASSLSTSHTYSNQPQHF. This rearrangement joins TRBV7-2 to TRBJ1-5. Germline loops: CDR1 SGHTA, CDR2 FQGNSA. This CDR3 has 18 amino acids.

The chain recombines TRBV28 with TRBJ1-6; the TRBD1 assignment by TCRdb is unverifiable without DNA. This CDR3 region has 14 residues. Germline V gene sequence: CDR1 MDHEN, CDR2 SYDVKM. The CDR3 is CASSFPGSNSPLHF.

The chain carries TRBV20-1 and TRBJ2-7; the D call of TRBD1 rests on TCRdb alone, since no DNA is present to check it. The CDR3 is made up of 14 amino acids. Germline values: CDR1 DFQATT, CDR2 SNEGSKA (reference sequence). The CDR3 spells CSAFWDRKTNEQYF.

The CDR3 sequence is CSASFHGSNQPQHF. The rearrangement uses TRBV20-1 and TRBJ1-5. This CDR3 region has 14 residues. CDR1 DFQATT and CDR2 SNEGSKA come from the germline V gene (reference sequence).

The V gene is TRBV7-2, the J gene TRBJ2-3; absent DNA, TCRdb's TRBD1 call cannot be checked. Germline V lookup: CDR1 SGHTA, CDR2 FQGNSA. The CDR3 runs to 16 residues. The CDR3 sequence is CASSPRGTGGRDTQYF.

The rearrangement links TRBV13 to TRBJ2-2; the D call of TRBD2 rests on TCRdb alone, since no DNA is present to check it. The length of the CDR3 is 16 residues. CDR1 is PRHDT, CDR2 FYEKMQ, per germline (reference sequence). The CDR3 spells CASSSPGGGHTGELFF.

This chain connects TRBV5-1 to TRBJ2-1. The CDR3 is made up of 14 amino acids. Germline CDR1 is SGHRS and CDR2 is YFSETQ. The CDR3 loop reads CASSLDSSYNEQFF.

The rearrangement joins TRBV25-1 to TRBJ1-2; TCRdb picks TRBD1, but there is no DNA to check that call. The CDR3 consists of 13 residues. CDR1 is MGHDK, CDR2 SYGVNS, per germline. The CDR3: CASSDGGVGGYTF.

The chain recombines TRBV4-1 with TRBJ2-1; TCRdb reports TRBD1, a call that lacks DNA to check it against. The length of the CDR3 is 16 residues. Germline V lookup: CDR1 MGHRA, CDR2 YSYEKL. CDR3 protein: CASSQETGFGHNEQFF.